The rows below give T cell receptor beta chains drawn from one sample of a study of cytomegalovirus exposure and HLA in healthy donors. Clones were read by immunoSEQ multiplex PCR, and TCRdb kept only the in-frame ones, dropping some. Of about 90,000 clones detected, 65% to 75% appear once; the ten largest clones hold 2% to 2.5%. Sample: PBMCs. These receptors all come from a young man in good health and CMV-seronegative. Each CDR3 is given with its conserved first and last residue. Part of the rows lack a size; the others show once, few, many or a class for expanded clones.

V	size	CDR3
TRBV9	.	CASSVSPRPLDEAFF
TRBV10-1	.	CASSESFGRDEQFF
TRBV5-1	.	CASRGAGGPFDTQYF
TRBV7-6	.	CASSSRNSGNTIYF
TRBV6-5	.	CASSYSRGLTEAFF
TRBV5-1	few	CASSRGTGSAETQYF
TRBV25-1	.	CASSGTGGSYEQYF
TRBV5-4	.	CASSSTGDTTEAFF
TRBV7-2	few	CASSLAGGFQETQYF
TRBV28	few	CASTQGEVRYEQYF
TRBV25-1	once	CASKLAGVGETQYF
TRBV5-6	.	CASSSQAQGHEQYF
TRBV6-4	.	CASRGLAGGPDEQFF
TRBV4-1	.	CASSQVMVAVSTDTQYF
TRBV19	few	CASSMAGGFQPQHF
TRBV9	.	CASSVGASGRIFQETQYF
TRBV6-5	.	CASSPRQLTDTQYF
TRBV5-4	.	CASADSPDQPQHF
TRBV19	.	CASSMTGTGELFF
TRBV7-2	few	CASSRTGTSGTDTQYF
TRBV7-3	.	CASSPGERSPLHF
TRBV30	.	CAWTIYRADGYTF
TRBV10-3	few	CAITGDGANVLTF
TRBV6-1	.	CASSFPGAYEQYF
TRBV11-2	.	CASSPLAAVELFF
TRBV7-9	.	CASSLSGALNQPQHF
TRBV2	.	CASSLYSNQPQHF
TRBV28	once	CASSFQYTGELFF
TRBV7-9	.	CASSLFRENTEAFF
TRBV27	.	CASRKPGQHSYEQYF
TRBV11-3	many	CASSLAGAGELFF
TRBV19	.	CASKQGTEAFF
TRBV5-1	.	CASSSTVNYGYTF
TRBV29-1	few	CSAPHQGTGELFF
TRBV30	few	CAWSVQGGKQFF
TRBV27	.	CASSFGLAGETQYF
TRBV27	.	CASSLGGRASLTELFF
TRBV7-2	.	CASSFGAYNEQFF
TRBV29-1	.	CSCGGGSQETQYF
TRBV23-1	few	CASGRQGMNTEAFF
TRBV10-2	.	CASSLAGGPYEQYF
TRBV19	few	CASGRTGGPETQYF
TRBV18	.	CASSPLGGILYNEQFF
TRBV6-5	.	CASELAGSGANVLTF
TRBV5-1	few	CASSRTGTTTNEKLFF
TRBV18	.	CASSPETPTKAFF
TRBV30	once	CAWRQGYEQYF
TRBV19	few	CASSSTGTEAFF
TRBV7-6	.	CASRKDREIHSNQPQHF
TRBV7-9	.	CASSLEGQPTREQYF
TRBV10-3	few	CAIASGYSYNEQFF
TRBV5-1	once	CASSLNGLAGGYEQYF
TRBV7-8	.	CASSTRLAGEYNEQFF
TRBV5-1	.	CASSSTGGAGEKLFF